These 21 T cell receptor beta chains share one sample of origin, sequenced in a study of regulatory T cells in long-lasting Graves disease. Indicated time point: persistent/refractory GD, antithyroid drugs over 5 years with positive TRAb. RNA from PBMCs was the source of the TCR library. Combining iRepertoire HTBI primers with Arm-PCR of CDR3 regions, the authors built TCR beta libraries. MiXCR, applied by TCRdb to the multiplex PCR reads, yields one record per CDR3 protein. The table has over 450,000 distinct CDR3 sequences, about 22% seen once. The starting material was peripheral blood mononuclear cells (PBMCs), obtained when the disease was refractory, from a patient treated with antithyroid drugs. These receptors originate from a female donor with Graves disease.

The gene calls are TRBV20-1 and TRBJ1-1; D call uncertain. There are 14 residues in the CDR3. Trimming cost V 0 bases and J 5 bases, with 13 bases left between them. Germline V gives CDR1 DFQATT, CDR2 SNEGSKA (reference sequence). This chain's CDR3 is CSARDGRWGTEAFF. The CDR3 nucleotides are TGCAGTGCTAGAGACGGACGGTGGGGTACTGAAGCTTTCTTT.

This clonotype came up many times. The chain uses TRBV3-1 and TRBJ1-2, with 7 bases aligning to TRBD1. Germline CDR1 reads LGHDT; CDR2 reads YNNKEL (reference sequence). The J segment lost 4 bases and the V segment lost 5 bases, leaving 7 bases of the junction unmatched. This CDR3 spans 14 amino acids. The CDR3 DNA follows: TGTGCCAGCAGCTTCGACAGGGAGACCTATGGCTACACCTTC. It yields the protein CASSFDRETYGYTF.

The CDR3 reads CSVSGSGETQYF. CDR3 DNA sequence: TGCAGCGTCAGCGGGAGTGGGGAGACCCAGTACTTC. This chain uses TRBV29-1 with TRBJ2-5, with 8 bases lining up with TRBD2. This CDR3 has 12 residues. V trimming: 6 bases; J trimming: 5 bases; junction bases outside the gene matches: 5. Germline V lookup: CDR1 SQVTM, CDR2 ANQGSEA.

The V gene is TRBV7-9, the J gene TRBJ1-2, with 8 bases lining up with TRBD1. The length of the CDR3 is 17 residues. CDR1 is SEHNR, CDR2 FQNEAQ, per germline (reference sequence). The trim removed 6 bases at V and 5 bases at J, leaving 17 bases unmatched. CDR3 DNA sequence: TGTGCCAGCAGAAAGCTCGGCCCCACCGGGACAGGATATGGCTACACCTTC. It encodes CASRKLGPTGTGYGYTF.

This clonotype came up many times. The chain couples TRBV27 to TRBJ1-4, with D maybe TRBD1 (6 bases). CDR3 size: 13 residues. The V gene's germline CDR1 is MNHEY and CDR2 SMNVEV (reference sequence). Trimming took off 3 bases at V and 10 bases at J, with 12 bases between the two ends. The CDR3 nucleotides are TGTGCCAGCAGTTTTTCCACGACAGGAAAACTGTTTTTT. Protein: CASSFSTTGKLFF.

This clonotype was seen at least ten times. The DNA of the CDR3 is TGTGCCAGCAGTGAAGAAAGGGACATTAAAGAGCAGTACTTC. Encoded protein: CASSEERDIKEQYF. This rearrangement joins TRBV6-1 to TRBJ2-7, with D maybe TRBD1 (6 bases). CDR1 and CDR2 (germline): MNHNS, SASEGT. V was shortened by 1 base and J by 7 bases, with 14 bases between the two germline ends. This CDR3 spans 14 amino acids.

This chain links TRBV18 with TRBJ1-1, with a weak D call TRBD1 (6 bases). The germline V and J ends were trimmed by 5 bases and 2 bases, with 15 bases remaining between them. The length of the CDR3 is 15 residues. Germline V lookup: CDR1 KGHSH, CDR2 LQKENI. In nucleotides, the CDR3 is TGTGCCAGCTCAACAATGACAGGAGCTAACACTGAAGCTTTCTTT. Translation: CASSTMTGANTEAFF. The whole variable domain, filled in from reference TRBV18 and TRBJ1-1, reads NAGVMQNPRHLVRRRGQEARLRCSPMKGHSHVYWYRQLPEEGLKFMVYLQKENIIDESGMPKERFSAEFPKEGPSILRIQQVVRGDSAAYFCASSTMTGANTEAFFGQGTRLTVV.

This clonotype was picked up many times. This CDR3 is CASSLAGPMGGLAKNIQYF. The CDR3, as DNA: TGTGCCAGCAGCTTAGCTGGCCCGATGGGGGGACTAGCCAAAAACATTCAGTACTTC. This chain uses TRBV11-2 with TRBJ2-4; tentatively, D is TRBD2 (6 bases). CDR3 length equals 19 residues. V was shortened by 1 base and J by 0 bases, with 19 bases between the two germline ends. CDR1 and CDR2 (germline): SGHAT, FQNNGV.

Remarks on this clonotype: A read error is possible here, since a much larger clone lies one base away. This is likely a read error, given that the CDR3 carries no conserved phenylalanine or tryptophan at its end. V usage is TRBV27 and J usage is TRBJ1-2; D possibly corresponds to TRBD1 (6 bases). The CDR3 is 14 residues long. Germline V lookup: CDR1 MNHEY, CDR2 SMNVEV (reference sequence). Trimming left V 2 bases short and J 7 bases short, with 14 bases between. This chain's CDR3 is CASSLTGIQTGYTL. CDR3 bases: TGTGCCAGCAGTTTAACAGGGATCCAAACTGGCTACACCCTC.

This chain connects TRBV7-6 to TRBJ1-5; TRBD1 agrees at 7 bases. The germline gives CDR1 SGHVS, CDR2 FNYEAQ. CDR3 size: 16 residues. After removal of 5 bases from V and 3 bases from J, the junction contained 10 bases not matched to a gene. Here the CDR3 DNA reads TGTGCCAGCAGCGAACATATGGGACAGAACAATCAGCCCCAGCATTTT. Translation: CASSEHMGQNNQPQHF.

The genes are TRBV4-3 and TRBJ2-6; 12 bases are a match to TRBD2. The J segment lost 4 bases and the V segment lost 4 bases, leaving 2 bases of the junction unmatched. In germline, CDR1 is LGHNA, CDR2 YSLEER. This CDR3 comprises 16 residues. CDR3 nucleotides: TGCGCCAGCAGCCCTAGCGGGAGGGCGGGGGCCAACGTCCTGACTTTC. It yields the protein CASSPSGRAGANVLTF.

In the case of this clonotype: It is likely a read error, because the conserved phenylalanine at the end of the CDR3 is missing. The chain recombines TRBV29-1 with TRBJ1-1; D perhaps matches TRBD1 (5 bases). The CDR3 is 13 amino acids. The V end lost 6 bases, the J end lost 6 bases, and 17 bases lay between the germline ends. Germline values: CDR1 SQVTM, CDR2 ANQGSEA. The CDR3 bases are TGCAGCGTGAGGGGCCTATATGGGGCTGAAGCTTTCCTT. Translating it yields CSVRGLYGAEAFL.

This clonotype was seen repeatedly, ten times or more. The CDR3 spells CASSFSPGTRDQPQHF. CDR3 nucleotides: TGTGCCAGCAGTTTTAGCCCAGGAACTAGGGACCAGCCCCAGCATTTT. The genes are TRBV28 and TRBJ1-5, with D possibly being TRBD1 (5 bases). Trimming removed 3 bases from V and 7 bases from J, with 19 bases in between. Germline lookup yields CDR1 MDHEN and CDR2 SYDVKM. This CDR3 has 16 amino acids.

This clonotype was detected only a few times. This chain joins TRBV30 and TRBJ2-7; tentatively, D is TRBD1 (6 bases). V was pared by 3 bases and J by 4 bases, with 13 bases between. The CDR3 runs 13 residues. Per the germline V gene, CDR1 is GTSNPN and CDR2 is SVGIG (reference sequence). DNA for the CDR3: TGTGCCTGGAGCCGAGGACAGCCTTACGAGCAGTACTTC. Translated, it gives CAWSRGQPYEQYF.

This sequence joins TRBV20-1 and TRBJ1-2; the match to TRBD1 covers 8 bases. The V gene's germline CDR1 is DFQATT and CDR2 SNEGSKA (reference sequence). The CDR3 spans 11 residues. V lost 5 bases and J lost 8; bases outside the gene matches: 4. The CDR3 nucleotides are TGCAGTGCTCGGACAGGGAGAGGCTACACCTTC. Encoded protein: CSARTGRGYTF.

This clonotype was seen ten or more times. V is TRBV12-3 or TRBV12-4 and J is TRBJ1-6; D might be TRBD1 (6 bases). The CDR3 covers 14 residues. Trimming stripped 4 bases from V and 9 bases from J, with 13 bases between. For the CDR3, the DNA is TGTGCCAGCAGTTCACAGGGAGTCGGTTCACCCCTCCACTTT. Translated, it gives CASSSQGVGSPLHF.

This clonotype was detected a few times. The V and J genes are TRBV13 and TRBJ2-7; 12 bases line up with TRBD2. This CDR3 spans 18 amino acids. The germline V gene has CDR1 PRHDT and CDR2 FYEKMQ (reference sequence). Trimming cost V 5 bases and J 3 bases; bases outside gene matches: 14. CDR3 coding DNA: TGTGCCAGCAGCCGCCGCAGAGAGACTAGCGGGGGCAGCTACGAGCAGTACTTC. Amino acid sequence: CASSRRRETSGGSYEQYF.

The rearrangement joins TRBV11-2 to TRBJ2-6; perhaps D is TRBD1 or TRBD2 (6 bases each). This CDR3 has 20 residues. The ends were cut back, 5 bases at V and 4 bases at J, with 27 bases in the middle. The germline V gene has CDR1 SGHAT and CDR2 FQNNGV. In DNA, the CDR3 is TGTGCCAGCAGCCCCAGGGGCGCGGGGAGACCCCTCGGAGGGGCCAACGTCCTGACTTTC. It specifies CASSPRGAGRPLGGANVLTF. The full variable domain, rest sourced from reference TRBV11-2 and TRBJ2-6, is EAGVAQSPRYKIIEKRQSVAFWCNPISGHATLYWYQQILGQGPKLLIQFQNNGVVDDSQLPKDRFSAERLKGVDSTLKIQPAKLEDSAVYLCASSPRGAGRPLGGANVLTFGAGSRLTVL.

In its sample, this clonotype was seen a few times. The V and J genes are TRBV3-1 and TRBJ1-6; no clear D gene. The length of the CDR3 is 15 residues. V dropped 1 base and J dropped 5 bases, with 9 bases sitting between them. Germline V gene lookup returns CDR1 LGHDT and CDR2 YNNKEL (reference sequence). Here the CDR3 reads CASSQGTGDNSPLHF. Written as DNA, the CDR3 is TGTGCCAGCAGCCAAGGAACGGGCGATAATTCACCCCTCCACTTT.

This clonotype came up many times. The chain has TRBV6-1 and TRBJ2-7; D may correspond to TRBD1 or TRBD2 (5 bases each). The V end was cut by 0 bases, the J end by 2 bases, with 11 bases between. The length of the CDR3 is 15 residues. The germline gives CDR1 MNHNS, CDR2 SASEGT. The CDR3 coding sequence is TGTGCCAGCAGTGAAGCAGGCAGGGACCCCTACGAGCAGTACTTC. Its protein product is CASSEAGRDPYEQYF.

This clonotype was detected a few times. CDR3 amino acids: CASSPLPDGYEQYF. The CDR3 DNA reads TGTGCCAGCAGCCCCCTTCCCGACGGATACGAGCAGTACTTC. The chain is built from TRBV5-6 and TRBJ2-7, with D uncertain. The ends were cut back, 4 bases at V and 4 bases at J, with 15 bases in the middle. The CDR3 has 14 residues. In germline, CDR1 is SGHDT, CDR2 YYEEEE. The complete variable domain, with remaining parts taken from reference TRBV5-6 and TRBJ2-7, reads DAGVTQSPTHLIKTRGQQVTLRCSPKSGHDTVSWYQQALGQGPQFIFQYYEEEERQRGNFPDRFSGHQFPNYSSELNVNALLLGDSALYLCASSPLPDGYEQYFGPGTRLTVT.